The 17 T cell receptor beta chains in this list originate from one sample, sequenced in a study of cytomegalovirus exposure and HLA in healthy donors. The PCR made use of 60 Vbeta and 13 Jbeta primers. The assay was immunoSEQ multiplex PCR, and TCRdb's table has in-frame clones only and misses some. Of 150,000 to 200,000 clones listed, 79% are singletons. The source material was PBMCs. These receptors were obtained from a woman in her forties or fifties in good health and CMV-seronegative.

The chain carries TRBV18 and TRBJ1-3; TRBD1 is a possible D gene (5 bases). This CDR3 comprises 16 residues. V lost 3 bases to trimming and J lost 0 bases, with 12 bases between them. Germline V CDR1 and CDR2: KGHSH, LQKENI. CDR3 nucleotide sequence: TGTGCCAGCTCACCGGAAACAGGCCTCTCTGGAAACACCATATATTTT. Translated: CASSPETGLSGNTIYF.

The rearrangement joins TRBV11-2 to TRBJ2-2; 10 bases match TRBD1. The CDR3 runs 16 residues. V lost 7 bases and J lost 7; bases outside the gene matches: 12. Looked up from germline, CDR1 is SGHAT and CDR2 is FQNNGV. The CDR3 loop is CASIGLRQGASGELFF. The CDR3 nucleotides read TGTGCCAGCATAGGACTTAGACAGGGGGCGAGCGGGGAGCTGTTTTTT.

The chain has TRBV28 and TRBJ2-3; 9 bases match TRBD1. Germline CDR1 and CDR2: MDHEN and SYDVKM. The CDR3 has 17 residues. Germline trimming cut 0 bases from V and 3 bases from J; bases unmatched to any gene: 7. The CDR3 DNA sequence: TGTGCCAGCAGTTTATGCGGGGGACAGGGTACAACAGATACGCAGTATTTT. This translates into CASSLCGGQGTTDTQYF.

J is TRBJ1-6 and V is TRBV10-2, with D perhaps TRBD1 (6 bases). CDR3 length equals 15 residues. CDR1 and CDR2 from the germline V gene are WSHSY and SAAADI. The germline V and J ends were trimmed by 5 bases and 11 bases, with 19 bases remaining between them. The CDR3 region has the DNA TGCGCCAGCAGTTCAACAGGGATGGGTGATCCACCCCTCCACTTT. This codes for CASSSTGMGDPPLHF.

The rearrangement links TRBV7-3 to TRBJ2-7, with 8 bases that match TRBD1. Germline V gene lookup returns CDR1 SGHTA and CDR2 FQGTGA. J lost 7 bases, V lost 5 bases, and 10 bases had no gene match. The CDR3 contains 14 residues. For the CDR3, the DNA is TGTGCCAGCAGCCCCACAGGGGGACCGGGGGAGCAGTACTTC. This encodes CASSPTGGPGEQYF.

This sequence joins TRBV5-1 and TRBJ2-1, with TRBD2 matching over 7 bases. Germline V gene data show CDR1 as SGHRS and CDR2 as YFSETQ. CDR3 length: 15 amino acids. The ends lost 3 bases at V and 4 bases at J; junction bases unmatched: 7. The CDR3 bases are TGCGCCAGCAGCTGGGAGGGAAAAACATACAATGAGCAGTTCTTC. Protein product: CASSWEGKTYNEQFF.

This chain links TRBV4-3 with TRBJ1-6; 10 nucleotides line up with TRBD1. This CDR3 is 15 amino acids long. V trimming: 0 bases; J trimming: 9 bases; junction bases outside the gene matches: 2. Germline V gene sequence: CDR1 LGHNA, CDR2 YSLEER. The CDR3 loop is CASSQDGTGVSPLHF. The DNA for the CDR3 is TGCGCCAGCAGCCAAGATGGGACAGGGGTTTCACCCCTCCACTTT.

The chain carries TRBV9 and TRBJ1-2, with 7 bases aligning to TRBD1. Germline assignment: CDR1 SGDLS and CDR2 YYNGEE. V dropped 3 bases and J dropped 5; count of bases not matched to a gene: 4. This CDR3 spans 13 amino acids. As DNA, the CDR3 is TGTGCCAGCAGCGGCGAACAGGGGTATGGCTACACCTTC. This gives the protein CASSGEQGYGYTF.

Concerning this clone: Its ends do not fully match the called genes, so a read error is possible. This sequence joins TRBV7-9 and TRBJ2-1, with 9 bases identical to TRBD1. From germline, CDR1 is SEHNR and CDR2 FQNEAQ (reference sequence). The CDR3 consists of 12 residues. The DNA of the CDR3 is TGTTCCAGCAGTCGCCCTACAGGGGGCATGTTCTTC. Its translation is CSSSRPTGGMFF.

V usage is TRBV5-4 and J usage is TRBJ2-3, with 8 bases matching TRBD1. Germline V gene data show CDR1 as SGHNT and CDR2 as YYREEE (reference sequence). CDR3 length equals 15 residues. J gave up 3 bases and V 4 bases, and 7 bases lay outside the gene matches. CDR3 in DNA: TGTGCCAGCAGCCCCGGACAGGGAAAAACAGATACGCAGTATTTT. Encoded protein: CASSPGQGKTDTQYF.

On this clone itself: Since the CDR3 does not end with the conserved phenylalanine or tryptophan, this likely comes from a read error. The chain uses TRBV19 and TRBJ1-1; D gene ambiguous. V was shortened by 6 bases and J by 3 bases, with 5 bases between the two germline ends. The CDR3 has 11 amino acids. Germline assignment: CDR1 LNHDA and CDR2 SQIVND (reference sequence). In nucleotides, the CDR3 is TGTGCCAGTAGGCAGGACACTGAAGCTTTCCTT. It specifies CASRQDTEAFL.

This rearrangement joins TRBV7-8 to TRBJ2-7, with TRBD1 matching over 9 bases. J was trimmed by 2 bases and V by 5 bases; bases with no gene match: 4. CDR3 length equals 14 residues. CDR1 SGHVS and CDR2 FQNEAQ come from the germline V gene. The CDR3 sequence is CASSVDRGAYEQYF. CDR3 sequence (DNA): TGTGCCAGCAGCGTGGACAGGGGAGCCTACGAGCAGTACTTC.

The V gene is TRBV6-5, the J gene TRBJ1-5; D is perhaps TRBD1 (5 bases). The CDR3 is 14 amino acids. Per germline, CDR1 MNHEY and CDR2 SVGAGI. With 0 bases removed from V and 11 bases from J, the gap between germline ends came to 14 bases. CDR3 in DNA: TGTGCCAGCAGTTACTCCCAGGGAACCGCCACCCAGCATTTT. This encodes CASSYSQGTATQHF.

The chain combines TRBV4-2 with TRBJ1-4, with TRBD1 as a possible D gene (5 bases). V gave up 4 bases and J gave up 0 bases, with 15 bases separating them. The CDR3 has 17 residues. Germline V gene data show CDR1 as LGHNA and CDR2 as YNFKEQ. CDR3 residues: CASSPKGGTATNEKLFF. The CDR3, as DNA: TGTGCCAGCAGCCCGAAGGGAGGGACTGCAACTAATGAAAAACTGTTTTTT.

This rearrangement joins TRBV11-3 to TRBJ2-7; no clear D. V dropped 5 bases and J dropped 5 bases, with 10 bases sitting between them. The CDR3 extends over 12 amino acids. The germline gives CDR1 SGHNT, CDR2 YENEEA. CDR3: CASSLGRDEQYF. CDR3 nucleotide sequence: TGTGCCAGCAGCCTAGGCCGGGACGAGCAGTACTTC.

Only one count was recorded for this clone. The rearrangement uses TRBV19 and TRBJ1-1, with D perhaps TRBD1 (6 bases). Germline values: CDR1 LNHDA, CDR2 SQIVND (reference sequence). This CDR3 is built from 16 residues. V was pared by 6 bases and J by 1 base, with 18 bases between. The CDR3: CASSLKGNRENTEAFF. DNA of the CDR3: TGTGCCAGTAGCCTCAAGGGGAACAGGGAGAACACTGAAGCTTTCTTT.

The V gene is TRBV28, the J gene TRBJ2-3; D possibly corresponds to TRBD2 (5 bases). Between the trimmed V and J ends, which lost 7 bases and 1 base, there was a span of 18 bases. In germline, CDR1 is MDHEN, CDR2 SYDVKM. The CDR3 contains 16 residues. CDR3 nucleotide sequence: TGTGCCAGCATTCCCCACCTGGGAGAAGGCACAGATACGCAGTATTTT. This gives the protein CASIPHLGEGTDTQYF.